This T cell receptor beta chain came from a study of OX40 agonist ivuxolimab in advanced cancers. Study-wide background: Patients were dosed intravenously with ivuxolimab at 0.01 to 10 mg/kg every 2 weeks. Hepatocellular carcinoma, melanoma, renal cell or head and neck cancer was diagnosed in the dose-escalation patients. Study-wide results and limits: Both CD4+ and CD8+ T cell populations in blood had undergone clonal expansion by week 6 at 0.1 to 3.0 mg/kg.

Autoimmune disease history or systemic immunosuppression disqualified patients. As concerns this clone: Its antigen is currently unknown.

The germline gives CDR1 SGHTA, CDR2 FQGNSA. The CDR3 loop spans 16 amino acids. The V and J ends lost 5 bases and 2 bases, in that order; junction bases with no gene match: 12. Only in-frame clones appear in the TCRdb table, and some are missing; sequencing was by immunoSEQ multiplex PCR. The table lists some 86,000 clones, 70% to 90% of them singletons, with over 3% in the top ten. This specimen consisted of CD4+ or CD8+ T cells sorted from blood, obtained in a trial of the OX40 agonist ivuxolimab. This TCR was recovered from an adult with an advanced solid tumor such as melanoma, head and neck, liver or kidney cancer. V usage is TRBV7-2 and J usage is TRBJ2-7, with 7 bases lining up with TRBD2. The CDR3 is CASSPQRGSLTYEQYF. CDR3 in DNA: TGTGCCAGCAGCCCCCAGCGCGGGAGCCTCACCTACGAGCAGTACTTC.